Following are 8 T cell receptor beta chains from one sample sequenced in a study of T cell changes during pregnancy in multiple sclerosis. The data were produced by immunoSEQ multiplex PCR, yet TCRdb's version contains in-frame clones alone and is incomplete. The sample has 15,000 to 25,000 clones; approximately 90% are singletons. The source material was CD8+ T cells from peripheral blood mononuclear cells, sampled in the third trimester of pregnancy. Receptor source: a female donor in good health, enrolled as a control in a pregnancy study.

The chain recombines TRBV2 with TRBJ2-5; 9 bases are shared with TRBD2. The CDR3 consists of 18 residues. The junction had 15 bases not matched to a gene; V was cut back by 3 bases and J by 4 bases. Per germline, CDR1 SNHLY and CDR2 FYNNEI. Here the CDR3 reads CASSDKAGGQSWGETQYF. DNA of the CDR3: TGTGCCAGCAGTGACAAGGCGGGGGGGCAATCGTGGGGAGAGACCCAGTACTTC.

The chain couples TRBV2 to TRBJ2-2, with 14 bases lining up with TRBD2. CDR3 length: 17 amino acids. V was pared by 10 bases and J by 5 bases, with 12 bases of the junction left unmatched. Germline lookup yields CDR1 SNHLY and CDR2 FYNNEI. CDR3: CATGTSGRVGFTGELFF. The CDR3 region has the DNA TGTGCCACAGGGACTAGCGGGAGAGTCGGGTTTACCGGGGAGCTGTTTTTT.

This rearrangement joins TRBV28 to TRBJ2-3; the match to TRBD2 covers 11 bases. Germline loops: CDR1 MDHEN, CDR2 SYDVKM. The V segment lost 2 bases and the J segment 2 bases; nucleotides outside the gene matches: 12. The CDR3 spans 19 residues. In DNA, the CDR3 is TGTGCCAGCAGTTTACTTCCTAGCGGGAGGACCTACTACACAGATACGCAGTATTTT. It translates to CASSLLPSGRTYYTDTQYF.

V is TRBV7-9 and J is TRBJ2-6, with 7 bases fitting TRBD1. The germline V gene has CDR1 SEHNR and CDR2 FQNEAQ (reference sequence). The ends lost 5 bases at V and 0 bases at J; junction bases unmatched: 4. CDR3 length: 16 amino acids. Here the CDR3 DNA reads TGTGCCAGCAGCACGACAGGGCACTCTGGGGCCAACGTCCTGACTTTC. Protein product: CASSTTGHSGANVLTF. The complete variable domain, with remaining parts taken from reference TRBV7-9 and TRBJ2-6, reads DTGVSQNPRHKITKRGQNVTFRCDPISEHNRLYWYRQTLGQGPEFLTYFQNEAQLEKSRLLSDRFSAERPKGSFSTLEIQRTEQGDSAMYLCASSTTGHSGANVLTFGAGSRLTVL.

The gene calls are TRBV27 and TRBJ2-1; no clear D. Germline V lookup: CDR1 MNHEY, CDR2 SMNVEV (reference sequence). V lost 3 bases to trimming and J lost 7 bases, with 10 bases between them. This CDR3 spans 13 amino acids. This chain's CDR3 is CASSFSAFNEQFF. In DNA, the CDR3 is TGTGCCAGCAGTTTCTCAGCGTTTAATGAGCAGTTCTTC.

The rearrangement joins TRBV4-2 to TRBJ2-1, with 9 bases lining up with TRBD2. Germline CDR1 reads LGHNA; CDR2 reads YNFKEQ. The CDR3 loop spans 15 amino acids. Unmatched junction bases numbered 2, after V lost 4 bases and J lost 1 base. CDR3 coding DNA: TGTGCCAGCAGCCCTACTAGCGGGTCCTACAATGAGCAGTTCTTC. This gives the protein CASSPTSGSYNEQFF.

Turning to this clone: Different DNA sequences within this sample yield the same CDR3. This sequence joins TRBV5-6 and TRBJ1-1, with a weak D call TRBD1 (5 bases). This CDR3 is 12 amino acids long. V lost 4 bases, J lost 4 bases, and 8 bases lay in between. Germline V gives CDR1 SGHDT, CDR2 YYEEEE. CDR3: CASSLRGTEAFF. The CDR3 bases are TGTGCCAGCAGCCTAAGGGGCACTGAAGCTTTCTTT.

The rearrangement uses TRBV4-3 and TRBJ2-1; 7 bases are a match to TRBD1. Germline V gene lookup returns CDR1 LGHNA and CDR2 YSLEER. V shed 4 bases, J shed 2 bases, and the junction held 8 bases outside the gene matches. The CDR3 is 16 residues long. The DNA for the CDR3 is TGCGCCAGCAGCCGGGGGCTAGGGGGCGCCTACAATGAGCAGTTCTTC. This sequence encodes CASSRGLGGAYNEQFF.